The entry below describes one TCR beta chain. Its target is not known. The CDR3 runs 14 residues. V shed 0 bases and J 4 bases; nucleotides not matched to a gene: 4. Germline CDR1 and CDR2: SGHRS and YFSETQ. This entry comes from a study of blood T cells in healthy people across ages. Points from the study as a whole: The study found more naive CD4+ cells and higher diversity in long-lived than aged donors.

Combining a sample-barcoded 5' primer with a J-beta primer mix, a second PCR ran for roughly 7 to 12 cycles. Every single cDNA molecule received a tag from a template-switch adaptor with 12 random nucleotides. TCRdb re-called the 5' RACE reads through MiXCR, storing one row per CDR3 protein. This repertoire shows hundreds of thousands of distinct CDR3 sequences, just under 25% found once; its top ten account for roughly a tenth. The same data also went into a second study, on T cells of mothers and their children. As reported in that work: A few healthy Caucasian mothers gave samples, and so did their six children. No clones detected were persistent microchimeric T cell clones.

The sequencing sample was made of blood. The TCR was taken from a boy between 10 and 17 years old in good health. V is TRBV5-1 and J is TRBJ2-7; 7 nucleotides agree with TRBD2. For the CDR3, the DNA is TGCGCCAGCAGCTTGGTGGCGGGAGAATACGAGCAGTACTTC. Its protein product is CASSLVAGEYEQYF.